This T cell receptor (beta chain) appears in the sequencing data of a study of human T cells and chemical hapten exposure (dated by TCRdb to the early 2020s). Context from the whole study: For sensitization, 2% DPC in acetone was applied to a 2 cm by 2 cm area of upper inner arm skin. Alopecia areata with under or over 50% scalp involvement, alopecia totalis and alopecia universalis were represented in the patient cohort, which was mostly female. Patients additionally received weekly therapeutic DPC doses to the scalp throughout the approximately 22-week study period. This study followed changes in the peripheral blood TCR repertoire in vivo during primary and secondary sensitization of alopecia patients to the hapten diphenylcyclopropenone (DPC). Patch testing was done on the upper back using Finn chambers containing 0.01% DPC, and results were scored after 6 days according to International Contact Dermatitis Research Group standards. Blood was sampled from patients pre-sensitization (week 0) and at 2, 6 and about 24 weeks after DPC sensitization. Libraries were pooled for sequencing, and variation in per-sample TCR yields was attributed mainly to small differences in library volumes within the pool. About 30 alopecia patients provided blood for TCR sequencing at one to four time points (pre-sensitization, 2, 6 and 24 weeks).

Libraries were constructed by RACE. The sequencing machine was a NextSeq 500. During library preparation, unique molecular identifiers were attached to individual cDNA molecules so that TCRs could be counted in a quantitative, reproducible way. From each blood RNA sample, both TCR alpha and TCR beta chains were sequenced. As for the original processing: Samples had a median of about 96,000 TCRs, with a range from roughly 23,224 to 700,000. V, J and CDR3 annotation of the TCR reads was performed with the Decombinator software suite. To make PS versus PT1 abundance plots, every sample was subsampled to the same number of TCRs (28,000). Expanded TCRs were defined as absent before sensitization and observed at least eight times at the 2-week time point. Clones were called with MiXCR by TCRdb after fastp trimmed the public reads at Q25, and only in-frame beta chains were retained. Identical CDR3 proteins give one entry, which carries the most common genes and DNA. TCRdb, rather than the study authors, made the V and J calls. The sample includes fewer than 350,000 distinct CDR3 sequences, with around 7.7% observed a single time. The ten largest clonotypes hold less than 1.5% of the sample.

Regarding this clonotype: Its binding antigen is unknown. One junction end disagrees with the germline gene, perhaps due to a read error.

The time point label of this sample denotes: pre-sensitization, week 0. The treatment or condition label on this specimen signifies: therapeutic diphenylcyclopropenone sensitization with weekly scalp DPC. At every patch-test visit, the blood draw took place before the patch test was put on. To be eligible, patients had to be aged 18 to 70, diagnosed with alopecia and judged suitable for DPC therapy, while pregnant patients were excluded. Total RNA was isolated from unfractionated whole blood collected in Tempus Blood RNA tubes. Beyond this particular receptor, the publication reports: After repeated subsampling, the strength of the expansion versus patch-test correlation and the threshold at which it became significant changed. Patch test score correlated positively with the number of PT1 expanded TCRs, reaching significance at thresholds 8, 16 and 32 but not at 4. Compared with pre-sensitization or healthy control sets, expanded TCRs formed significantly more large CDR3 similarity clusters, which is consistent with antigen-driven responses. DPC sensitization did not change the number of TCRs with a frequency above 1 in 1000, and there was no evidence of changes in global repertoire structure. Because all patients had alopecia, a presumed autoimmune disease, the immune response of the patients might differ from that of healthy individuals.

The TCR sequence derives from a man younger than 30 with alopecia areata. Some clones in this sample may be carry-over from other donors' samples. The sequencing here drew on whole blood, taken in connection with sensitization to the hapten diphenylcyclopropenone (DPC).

The DNA sequence is TGTGCCAGCAGCCATCACCCTACGGGGGTTAACTTC. Its protein is CASSHHPTGVNF. The chain links TRBV3-1 with TRBJ2-5, with a weak D call of TRBD2 (6 bases match). The germline V gene (reference sequence) gives CDR1 as LGHDT and CDR2 as YNNKEL. Spanning cysteine to phenylalanine, the CDR3 consists of 12 amino acids. The kept DNA is CDR3 alone, 36 bases in frame from the first base.